The following is a T cell receptor beta chain sequence with its context. Its antigen remains unknown. With 5 bases clipped from V and 1 base from J, the junction kept 15 bases outside the gene matches. The CDR3 runs to 18 residues. From germline, CDR1 is SGHVS and CDR2 FQNEAQ. The data are from a study of identical twins. TCRdb called the 5' RACE reads again in MiXCR, with one record for every CDR3 protein. This table holds about 330,000 distinct CDR3 sequences, roughly an eighth found once. Points from the study as a whole: Where beta out-of-frame sequences were concerned, excess twin sharing was weaker.

These sequences were also reported in another study, on yellow fever vaccine responses in identical twins.

Input material: CD8+ T cells sorted from blood. The sequence was collected from a woman aged 18 to 35 in good health. The chain is built from TRBV7-8 and TRBJ2-3, with TRBD2 identical over 7 bases. The DNA of the CDR3 is TGTGCCAGCAGCCCGCGAGCGGAAGCGGGGTTCGGCACAGATACGCAGTATTTT. Its translation is CASSPRAEAGFGTDTQYF.